Listed here are 10 T cell receptor beta chains from one sample, sequenced in a study of blood T cell repertoires in COVID-19. Produced via immunoSEQ multiplex PCR; TCRdb's table is partial and in-frame only. Of 130,000 or so clones listed, roughly 80% are singletons. The sample was peripheral blood. All receptors derive from a woman older than 75 with acute or convalescent COVID-19.

This chain uses TRBV6-2 or TRBV6-3 with TRBJ1-1; 9 bases agree with TRBD1. CDR3 length equals 15 residues. Germline V gene lookup returns CDR1 MNHEY and CDR2 SVGEGT. V dropped 6 bases and J dropped 3; count of bases not matched to a gene: 8. The DNA for the CDR3 is TGTGCCAGCAGCCGACAGGGGGTCGACTACACTGAAGCTTTCTTT. Residues: CASSRQGVDYTEAFF.

This sequence joins TRBV6-1 and TRBJ1-4, with TRBD1 matching 8 bases. This CDR3 spans 15 amino acids. V shed 0 bases and J 8 bases; nucleotides not matched to a gene: 5. Germline lookup yields CDR1 MNHNS and CDR2 SASEGT. The CDR3 sequence is CASSEALAGGEKLFF. The CDR3 nucleotides read TGTGCCAGCAGTGAAGCGCTGGCAGGGGGCGAAAAACTGTTTTTT.

The chain links TRBV7-9 to TRBJ1-2, with 7 nucleotides matching TRBD1. The CDR3 loop spans 14 amino acids. With V trimmed by 1 base and J by 6 bases, 5 bases remained unmatched. The germline CDR1 and CDR2 sequences are SEHNR and FQNEAQ (reference sequence). CDR3 nucleotides: TGTGCCAGCAGCTTAGAGGGACAGAACCATGGCTACACCTTC. Amino acid sequence: CASSLEGQNHGYTF.

The V gene is TRBV3-1 (or the pseudogene TRBV3-2), the J gene TRBJ2-2; TRBD2 matches 12 bases. Looked up from germline, CDR1 is LGHDT and CDR2 is YNNKEL (reference sequence). The CDR3 spans 17 residues. V was clipped by 5 bases and J by 7 bases; unmatched bases: 11. CDR3 in DNA: TGTGCCAGCAGCAAACTGACTAGCGGGGGTCAAGGCGGGGAGCTGTTTTTT. It codes for CASSKLTSGGQGGELFF.

This clone was counted a few times. This rearrangement joins TRBV18 to TRBJ1-4, with TRBD1 matching over 11 bases. The CDR3 covers 18 residues. The V gene's germline CDR1 is KGHSH and CDR2 LQKENI. V was pared by 5 bases and J by 3 bases, with 11 bases of the junction left unmatched. In DNA form, the CDR3 reads TGTGCCAGCTCATCAGGACAGGGGGCCACACGGGCTAATGAAAAACTGTTTTTT. Translated: CASSSGQGATRANEKLFF.

This clone was seen a handful of times. The V and J genes are TRBV2 and TRBJ2-1; TRBD1 matches 7 bases. This CDR3 is 14 amino acids long. CDR1 SNHLY and CDR2 FYNNEI come from the germline V gene. Trimming cost V 5 bases and J 5 bases; bases outside gene matches: 6. The CDR3 loop reads CASSSRTGDNEQFF. The CDR3 DNA sequence: TGTGCCAGCAGTTCACGAACAGGGGACAATGAGCAGTTCTTC.

This chain joins TRBV7-9 and TRBJ1-2; 7 nucleotides agree with TRBD1. The germline V gene has CDR1 SEHNR and CDR2 FQNEAQ (reference sequence). The CDR3 totals 17 residues. Trimming removed 1 base from V and 4 bases from J; junction bases left unmatched: 12. The CDR3: CASSLESFVTGPYGYTF. The CDR3 nucleotides are TGTGCCAGCAGCTTAGAGAGTTTTGTGACAGGGCCCTATGGCTACACCTTC.

The V call is TRBV19, the J call TRBJ1-5, with D tentatively TRBD1 (6 bases). The CDR3 is 19 residues long. Germline V gene data show CDR1 as LNHDA and CDR2 as SQIVND (reference sequence). V lost 5 bases and J 5 bases, leaving 28 bases between the germline ends. Here the CDR3 DNA reads TGTGCCAGTAGTGTGGGCCGGGTCAGGGGCATGACAAGGTATCAGCCCCAGCATTTT. Translated: CASSVGRVRGMTRYQPQHF.

The chain couples TRBV7-2 to TRBJ2-7, with a weak D call TRBD2 (5 bases). The germline gives CDR1 SGHTA, CDR2 FQGNSA. With 0 bases removed from V and 4 bases from J, the gap between germline ends came to 13 bases. CDR3 length equals 15 residues. The CDR3 nucleotides are TGTGCCAGCAGCTTAGCTGCGACGCCGGGGTACGAGCAGTACTTC. This codes for CASSLAATPGYEQYF.

The V call is TRBV12-5, the J call TRBJ2-3; 7 nucleotides agree with TRBD2. This CDR3 is built from 14 residues. V lost 2 bases and J lost 4; bases outside the gene matches: 3. The V gene's germline CDR1 is LGHNT and CDR2 FRNRAP. DNA of the CDR3: TGTGCTAGTGGTTTGTCCGCGGGGGCAGATACGCAGTATTTT. Translating it yields CASGLSAGADTQYF.